Below, 9 T cell receptor beta chains from the same sample are listed, as sequenced in a study of cytomegalovirus exposure and HLA in healthy donors. The PCR employed 60 Vbeta primers together with 13 Jbeta primers. Libraries were prepared by immunoSEQ multiplex PCR; TCRdb keeps only in-frame clonotypes and omits some of them. Here the sample spans 150,000 to 200,000 clones, approximately 72% being singletons. The sequencing input was PBMCs. Receptor source: a man aged 50 to 59 in good health and CMV-seronegative.

The chain carries TRBV19 and TRBJ2-1; D ambiguous. The CDR3 sequence is 15 residues long. Germline V gene sequence: CDR1 LNHDA, CDR2 SQIVND (reference sequence). Trimming took 1 base from V and 4 from J, leaving 11 bases between them. CDR3 protein: CASSIGPVIYNEQFF. CDR3 bases: TGTGCCAGTAGTATAGGTCCTGTAATTTACAATGAGCAGTTCTTC.

This chain links TRBV10-1 with TRBJ2-7; tentative D call: TRBD2 (6 bases). The CDR3 runs 14 residues. CDR1 and CDR2 (germline): WNHNN, SYGVQD (reference sequence). V dropped 2 bases and J dropped 8 bases, with 16 bases sitting between them. The CDR3 region has the DNA TGCGCCAGCAGTGAGACTGGAGTGGGGGGAAAGCAGTACTTC. It is translated as CASSETGVGGKQYF.

The chain is built from TRBV29-1 and TRBJ2-2, with TRBD1 matching over 11 bases. Germline trimming cut 8 bases from V and 5 bases from J; bases unmatched to any gene: 4. The germline V gene has CDR1 SQVTM and CDR2 ANQGSEA. CDR3 size: 13 residues. The CDR3 sequence: CSTGQGATGELFF. For the CDR3, the DNA is TGCAGCACCGGACAGGGGGCAACCGGGGAGCTGTTTTTT.

The chain has TRBV7-2 and TRBJ2-7, with 8 positions matching TRBD1. The CDR3 loop spans 15 amino acids. Germline V gene sequence: CDR1 SGHTA, CDR2 FQGNSA. V lost 1 base to trimming and J lost 4 bases; unmatched junction nucleotides: 6. The CDR3 spells CASSLVPGGGYEQYF. CDR3 bases: TGTGCCAGCAGCTTAGTCCCAGGGGGCGGTTACGAGCAGTACTTC. Based on the CDR3 plus reference TRBV7-2 and TRBJ2-7, the full variable domain is GAGVSQSPSNKVTEKGKDVELRCDPISGHTALYWYRQSLGQGLEFLIYFQGNSAPDKSGLPSDRFSAERTGGSVSTLTIQRTQQEDSAVYLCASSLVPGGGYEQYFGPGTRLTVT.

This clone was counted a few times. The junction differs from germline at one of its ends, possibly a read error. The chain links TRBV15 to TRBJ2-5; tentative D call: TRBD1 (6 bases). The V gene's germline CDR1 is LNHNV and CDR2 YYDKDF (reference sequence). This CDR3 has 15 residues. The CDR3 loop is CASSDRGTYQETQYF. CDR3 DNA: TGTGCCAGCAGCGATAGGGGGACGTACCAAGAGACCCAGTACTTC. Based on the CDR3 plus reference TRBV15 and TRBJ2-5, the full variable domain is DAMVIQNPRYQVTQFGKPVTLSCSQTLNHNVMYWYQQKSSQAPKLLFHYYDKDFNNEADTPDNFQSRRPNTSFCFLDIRSPGLGDTAMYLCASSDRGTYQETQYFGPGTRLLVL.

This clone was seen a few times. The V gene is TRBV18, the J gene TRBJ1-4; D might be TRBD1 (5 bases). The CDR3 runs to 15 residues. The germline CDR1 and CDR2 sequences are KGHSH and LQKENI. Trimming stripped 6 bases from V and 5 bases from J, with 16 bases between. The CDR3, as DNA: TGTGCCAGCTCGCCCACCGGCCAGGGAAATGAAAAACTGTTTTTT. Residues: CASSPTGQGNEKLFF. The whole variable domain, filled in from reference TRBV18 and TRBJ1-4, reads NAGVMQNPRHLVRRRGQEARLRCSPMKGHSHVYWYRQLPEEGLKFMVYLQKENIIDESGMPKERFSAEFPKEGPSILRIQQVVRGDSAAYFCASSPTGQGNEKLFFGSGTQLSVL.

In regard to this clone: The same CDR3 arises from other DNA sequences in this sample as well. The chain has TRBV6-5 and TRBJ1-4; possible D gene TRBD1, 5 bases. Trimming shortened V by 4 bases and J by 5 bases, and 8 bases separated the two germline ends. CDR1 and CDR2 (germline): MNHEY, SVGAGI. This CDR3 has 13 amino acids. The chain's CDR3 is CASSSRQNEKLFF. The CDR3 nucleotides are TGTGCCAGCAGTTCCAGACAGAATGAAAAACTGTTTTTT.

The DNA for the CDR3 is TGTGCCAGCAGCTTAGGGGGGGCCTACAATGAGCAGTTCTTC. This sequence encodes CASSLGGAYNEQFF. The chain carries TRBV11-3 and TRBJ2-1, with a possible D match to TRBD2 (6 bases). The germline CDR1 and CDR2 sequences are SGHNT and YENEEA. Trimming removed 1 base from V and 2 bases from J, with 6 bases in between. The CDR3 is made up of 14 amino acids.

This clone was seen just once. The rearrangement links TRBV4-3 to TRBJ2-7; D call uncertain. CDR1 is LGHNA, CDR2 YSLEER, per germline. V dropped 1 base and J dropped 0 bases, with 13 bases sitting between them. This CDR3 contains 16 residues. CDR3 sequence (DNA): TGCGCCAGCAGCCAAGTAAAATTCGAGAGCTCCTACGAGCAGTACTTC. Protein: CASSQVKFESSYEQYF.